This T cell receptor beta chain originates from a study of identical twins (dated by TCRdb to 2016 to 2018). For the wider study: To test whether fetal clonotypes persist, this study deep-sequenced TCR alpha and beta repertoires from monozygotic twins, from unrelated adults of various ages, and from cord blood. Replicate twin experiments were performed at different times using different library preparation protocols to rule out contamination. General study outcomes and caveats: Because the same donors could not be followed over many years, the conclusions depended on cross-sectional statistical analysis. Abundant cord blood beta clonotypes carried fewer insertions; young adult naive repertoires showed a weaker similar trend, while memory repertoires showed none. In monozygotic twins, out-of-frame TCR alpha sharing was systematically underestimated by recombination models, although the models agreed with sharing between unrelated individuals. Compared with coincidental sharing between unrelated individuals, an excess of low generation-probability sequences was observed among out-of-frame TCR alpha sequences shared between twins. Zero-insertion analyses could be partly confounded by invariant T cells such as MAIT and iNKT, though diverse VJ usage argued against such confounding for most clonotypes. A weaker excess of twin sharing was found in beta out-of-frame sequences because the signal-to-noise ratio was lowered by fewer shared sequences.

All donors were healthy Caucasians. Three pairs of female monozygotic twins, all aged about 18 to 29 years, were included in the twin cohort. Positive isolation kits from Invitrogen were used to isolate CD4+ and CD8+ T cell populations. Relative to germline, V is missing 3 bases and J is missing 5 bases, with 10 bases of the junction outside any gene match. CDR1 SGHRS and CDR2 YFSETQ are derived from the germline V gene. The cysteine opens and the phenylalanine closes a CDR3 of 15 amino acids. Only the CDR3 DNA stays, 45 bases, in frame from base 1. Libraries came from 5' RACE. The instrument was an Illumina HiSeq 2000. Template switching added a universal primer binding site, and the final cDNA carried a unique molecular identifier that allowed TCR cDNA molecules to be counted accurately. Specific primers in the conserved constant-segment region were used to synthesize first-strand cDNA for TCR alpha and beta chains. To control for contamination, every cDNA library carried two barcodes: a SMART-Mk sample barcode plus Illumina barcodes. TruSeq adapter sequences and Illumina sample barcodes were added in two successive PCR steps. TCR alpha and beta cDNA libraries were sequenced on the Illumina HiSeq platform with custom primers. The study's processing was this. Unique molecular identifiers were extracted from raw reads with MiGEC, and CDR3 positions were determined with MiXCR. Recombination models were inferred per individual with the repgenHMM and IGoR tools using an EM algorithm. Shared clonotype analysis was performed with the tcR package in R, normalizing sharing by the product of cloneset sizes. Out-of-frame nonproductive sequences were analyzed to study raw recombination free of thymic and clonal selection effects. TCRdb reran the public reads through fastp at Q25 and MiXCR, keeping productive beta chains. Each CDR3 protein appears once, grouped with its most common genes and DNA. The V and J calls were not made by the authors but by TCRdb's processing. The sample contains 450,000 to 650,000 distinct CDR3 sequences, around 15% of them found a single time. The ten largest clonotypes hold around 0.48% of the sample.

This clonotype has more than one count but fewer than ten. Its antigen is currently not known. Per-base quality was not reported, and no clone a single base away is much larger than it. A further study also used this sample, focusing on yellow fever vaccine responses in identical twins. The second paper further reports: According to the authors, in identical twins the way T cells responded to vaccination appeared partly convergent and partly personalized. The study precisely tracked vaccine-responding T cell clones in identical twins.

This TCR was recovered from a woman aged 18-29 years in good health. What was sequenced was CD4+ T cells sorted from blood. Rearrangement joined TRBV5-1 to TRBJ2-5; TRBD1 aligns with 7 central bases. The nucleotide sequence reads TGCGCCAGCAGCTACCGGACAGGTAACGCGGAGACCCAGTACTTC. It encodes CASSYRTGNAETQYF.